This is a list of T cell receptor beta chains from one sample in a study of Ad26.COV2.S vaccination and SARS-CoV-2 variants. Profiled with immunoSEQ multiplex PCR; TCRdb holds only in-frame clones, not every one. The table records about 440,000 clones, roughly 87% of them present only once. The sample was peripheral blood, taken in a trial of Ad26.COV2.S vaccine versus placebo. All receptors derive from a person aged 18-60 years who received the Ad26.COV2.S COVID-19 vaccine or a placebo. CDR3s include the opening cysteine and the closing phenylalanine or tryptophan. A clone size is listed for some rows: how often the clone was seen (once, few, many), or a class if it is expanded.

>TRBV24-1|TRBJ1-5|.
CATSDAGSQPQHF
>TRBV19|TRBJ2-1|.
CASSTPDSNEQFF
>TRBV15|TRBJ1-2|.
CATSRRGGDGYTF
>TRBV5-3|TRBJ2-2|.
CARSLDGRDCKTGELFF
>TRBV14|TRBJ2-7|.
CASSQARGLFYEQYF
>TRBV7-6|TRBJ2-2|.
CASSLAPRTSGTYTGELFF
>TRBV19|TRBJ1-1|.
CASSMRTGEAFF
>TRBV27|TRBJ2-7|.
CASSLAGQGAYEQYF
>TRBV2|TRBJ1-4|once
CASSDVRSVEKLFF
>TRBV10-3|TRBJ1-2|.
CAISEYPPAGEGGIYGYTF
>TRBV6-2/TRBV6-3|TRBJ2-3|.
CASSYPGTGTDTQYF
>TRBV5-1|TRBJ2-3|.
CASSESPATTDTQYF
>TRBV10-3|TRBJ2-5|.
CAISDLGTGSETQYF
>TRBV9|TRBJ2-5|.
CASSVGGTEETQYF